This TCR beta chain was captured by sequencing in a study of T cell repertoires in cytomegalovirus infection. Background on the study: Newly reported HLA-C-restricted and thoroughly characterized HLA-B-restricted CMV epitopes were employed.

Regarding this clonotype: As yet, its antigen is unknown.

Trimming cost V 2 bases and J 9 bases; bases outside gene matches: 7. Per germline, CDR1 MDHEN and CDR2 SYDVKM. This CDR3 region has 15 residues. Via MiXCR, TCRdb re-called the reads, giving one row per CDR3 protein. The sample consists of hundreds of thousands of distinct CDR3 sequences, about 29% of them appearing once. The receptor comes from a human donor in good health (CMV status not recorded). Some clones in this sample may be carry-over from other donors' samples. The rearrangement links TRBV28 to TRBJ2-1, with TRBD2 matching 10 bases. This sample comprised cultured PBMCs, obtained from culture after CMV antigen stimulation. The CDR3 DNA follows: TGTGCCAGCAGTTTAATGAGCGGGAGGGGGACTGAGCAGTTCTTC. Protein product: CASSLMSGRGTEQFF.